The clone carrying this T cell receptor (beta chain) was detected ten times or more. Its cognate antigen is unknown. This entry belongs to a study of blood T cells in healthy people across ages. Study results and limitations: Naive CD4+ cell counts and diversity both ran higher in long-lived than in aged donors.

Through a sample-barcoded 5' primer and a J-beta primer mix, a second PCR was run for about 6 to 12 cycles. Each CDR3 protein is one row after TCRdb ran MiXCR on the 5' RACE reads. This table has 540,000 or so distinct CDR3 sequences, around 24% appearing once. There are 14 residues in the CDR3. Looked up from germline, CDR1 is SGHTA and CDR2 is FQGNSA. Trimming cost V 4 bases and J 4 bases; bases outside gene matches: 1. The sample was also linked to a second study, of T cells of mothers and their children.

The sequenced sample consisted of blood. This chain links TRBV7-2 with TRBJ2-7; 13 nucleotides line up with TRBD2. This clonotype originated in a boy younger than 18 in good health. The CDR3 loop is CASSWTSGSYEQYF. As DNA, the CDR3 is TGTGCCAGCAGCTGGACTAGCGGGAGTTACGAGCAGTACTTC.